The sequence of this T cell receptor beta chain was determined in a study of T cells in localized non-small cell lung cancer. Findings of the study overall: Multi-region tumor sequencing was not done, so intratumor heterogeneity could not be excluded. The study detected a median approximately 57 of the top 100 tumor clones in adjacent lung. There was higher T cell clonality in uninvolved adjacent lung than in tumor, and it was highest there.

Profiling relied on immunoSEQ multiplex PCR, and the TCRdb table lists in-frame clones only, not all of them. The sample lists around 78,000 clones, roughly 91% seen once, with roughly 20% in the top ten. To note about this clone: As yet, its antigen is unknown.

The source material was peripheral blood, sampled before any cancer treatment. The TCR comes from a woman aged 40 to 75 with stage I squamous cell lung carcinoma.

The CDR3 nucleotides are TGTGCCAGCAGCTTAGCGGGACAGGGGAGGGTGAACACTGAAGCTTTCTTT. Translating gives CASSLAGQGRVNTEAFF. The chain uses TRBV7-6 and TRBJ1-1; TRBD1 aligns across 10 bases. The CDR3 consists of 17 residues. The J segment lost 0 bases and the V segment lost 0 bases, leaving 4 bases of the junction unmatched. Germline lookup yields CDR1 SGHVS and CDR2 FNYEAQ.